This T cell receptor beta chain was captured by sequencing in a study of cytomegalovirus exposure and HLA in healthy donors. The CDR3 length is 13 residues. V was pared by 4 bases and J by 6 bases, with 9 bases between. The V gene's germline CDR1 is SGHVS and CDR2 FQNEAQ. Primers for the PCR totalled 60 Vbeta and 13 Jbeta. Sequencing was performed with immunoSEQ multiplex PCR; in TCRdb, only in-frame clones are kept and a portion is missing. This table holds tens of thousands of clones, around 79% found once. The rearrangement joins TRBV7-8 to TRBJ2-2, with a tentative D call TRBD2 (5 bases). The sequence was collected from a woman aged 40-49 years in good health and CMV-seropositive. The sample taken for sequencing was PBMCs. CDR3 loop: CASSSSLPGELFF. CDR3 nucleotides: TGTGCCAGCAGCTCTAGCTTGCCCGGGGAGCTGTTTTTT.